This T cell receptor (beta chain) stems from a study of T cells after yellow fever vaccination. UMIs and a universal primer site were added when TCR cDNA was made by 5'RACE template switching. TCRdb ran MiXCR on the 5' RACE reads and lists one entry per CDR3 protein. The profile shows a few hundred thousand distinct CDR3 sequences, approximately 10% of them singletons. CDR1 and CDR2 from the germline V gene are SGHRS and YFSETQ. The CDR3 has 16 residues. V trimming: 5 bases; J trimming: 4 bases; junction bases outside the gene matches: 11. The sequencing used CD4+ T cells sorted from PBMCs, collected 5 days after the yellow fever booster vaccination. This clonotype originated in a man younger than 35 who received the YFV17D yellow fever vaccine. This rearrangement joins TRBV5-1 to TRBJ1-2; 10 bases map to TRBD1. The CDR3 loop reads CASRPTGTGAVYGYTF. CDR3 in DNA: TGCGCCAGCAGACCGACCGGGACAGGGGCGGTCTATGGCTACACCTTC.